A selection of T cell receptor beta chains follows, all from one sample in a study of T cell repertoires in cytomegalovirus infection. TCRdb re-called the reads with MiXCR, one entry per CDR3 protein. The profile shows 700,000 to 950,000 distinct CDR3 sequences, around a third of them singletons. These receptors have no identified antigens. The input for sequencing was cultured CD8+ T cells from PBMCs, taken from culture after CMV antigen stimulation. The receptors shown here come from a human donor in good health (CMV status not recorded). Some clones in this sample may be carry-over from other donors' samples. Each CDR3 is given with its conserved first and last residue. The D gene is left open where the match is weak. Rows give clone size only sometimes, using once, few, many, or a class for an expanded clone.

D,J,V,size,CDR3,DNA
.,TRBJ1-5,TRBV27,few,CASSLRFDQPQHF,TGTGCCAGCAGTCTCAGGTTTGATCAGCCCCAGCATTTT
.,TRBJ1-5,TRBV6-2/TRBV6-3,few,CASSQTTGLESQPQHF,TGTGCCAGCAGCCAAACCACAGGGCTCGAGAGTCAGCCCCAGCATTTT
TRBD2,TRBJ2-2,TRBV27,.,CASTEGTTSTGELFF,TGTGCCAGCACCGAAGGGACTACTTCCACCGGGGAGCTGTTTTTT
.,TRBJ1-5,TRBV7-8,many,CASSLVDSNQPQHF,TGTGCCAGCAGCTTAGTGGATAGCAATCAGCCCCAGCATTTT
TRBD2,TRBJ2-1,TRBV7-2,many,CASTQAGRSYNEQFF,TGTGCCAGCACTCAAGCGGGGCGCTCCTACAATGAGCAGTTCTTC
.,TRBJ1-2,TRBV29-1,.,CSVETRLNYGYTF,TGCAGCGTTGAGACAAGGCTTAACTATGGCTACACCTTC
.,TRBJ1-5,TRBV29-1,.,CSEKCGIDQPQHF,TGCAGCGAAAAATGCGGTATAGACCAGCCCCAGCATTTT
.,TRBJ1-2,TRBV7-9,few,CASSVPARGYGYTF,TGTGCCAGCAGCGTCCCGGCCAGGGGCTATGGCTACACCTTC
.,TRBJ2-7,TRBV4-1,once,CASSQEGPGYEQYF,TGCGCCAGCAGCCAAGAAGGCCCGGGATACGAGCAGTACTTC
TRBD1,TRBJ2-6,TRBV7-9,few,CASSLEGAKLLIPGANVLTF,TGTGCCAGCAGCTTAGAGGGGGCGAAGTTGCTAATCCCTGGGGCCAACGTCCTGACTTTC
.,TRBJ1-3,TRBV7-9,.,CASSPGEEHTIYF,TGTGCCAGCAGCCCCGGAGAAGAACACACCATATATTTT
.,TRBJ2-7,TRBV2,.,CASKSWRGEQYF,TGTGCCAGCAAAAGTTGGAGGGGCGAGCAGTACTTC
.,TRBJ2-2,TRBV28,.,CASTSRDFNTGELFF,TGTGCCAGCACTTCCCGGGACTTCAACACCGGGGAGCTGTTTTTT
.,TRBJ1-6,TRBV4-2,few,CASSQDRGAGQNSPLHF,TGTGCCAGCAGCCAAGATAGGGGGGCAGGGCAGAATTCACCCCTCCACTTT
.,TRBJ2-5,TRBV27,.,CASSLSRGRERETQYF,TGTGCCAGCAGTTTATCGAGGGGCAGGGAGAGGGAGACCCAGTACTTC
TRBD1,TRBJ1-1,TRBV27,.,CASSVPGQGPNTEAFF,TGTGCCAGCAGTGTACCGGGACAGGGGCCGAACACTGAAGCTTTCTTT
TRBD2,TRBJ2-4,TRBV7-2,many,CASSLSSGGRAKNIQYF,TGTGCCAGCAGCTTATCTAGCGGGGGGCGCGCCAAAAACATTCAGTACTTC
.,TRBJ1-4,TRBV7-9,few,CASSGGGRYREKLFF,TGTGCCAGCAGCGGAGGCGGCCGGTACCGTGAAAAACTGTTTTTT
.,TRBJ1-1,TRBV27,.,CASRGTLEAFF,TGTGCCAGCAGGGGGACACTTGAAGCTTTCTTT
.,TRBJ2-2,TRBV28,few,CASSLPRQWANTGELFF,TGTGCCAGCAGTTTGCCGCGACAGTGGGCGAACACCGGGGAGCTGTTTTTT
TRBD1,TRBJ1-2,TRBV7-9,few,CASRPAGTVAGYTF,TGTGCCAGCAGACCTGCCGGGACAGTGGCTGGCTACACCTTC
.,TRBJ1-1,TRBV19,few,CASSIDPGPNTEAFF,TGTGCCAGTAGTATAGATCCAGGGCCGAACACTGAAGCTTTCTTT
.,TRBJ2-6,TRBV5-8,few,CASSLPGHGVSGANVLTF,TGTGCCAGCAGCTTACCGGGACACGGTGTATCTGGGGCCAACGTCCTGACTTTC
.,TRBJ2-2,TRBV12-3/TRBV12-4,many,CASSPVGGTGELFF,TGTGCCAGCAGCCCCGTTGGAGGTACCGGGGAGCTGTTTTTT
.,TRBJ2-5,TRBV12-3/TRBV12-4,.,CASSLQGGGEETQYF,TGTGCCAGCAGTTTACAGGGGGGCGGAGAAGAGACCCAGTACTTC
.,TRBJ1-4,TRBV2,few,CASREVTYNEKLFF,TGTGCCAGCAGGGAGGTGACCTATAATGAAAAACTGTTTTTT
TRBD2,TRBJ2-1,TRBV7-6,few,CASSIRSGGVDEQFF,TGTGCCAGCAGCATTCGTAGCGGGGGGGTAGATGAGCAGTTCTTC
.,TRBJ1-1,TRBV25-1,.,CATMGTENTEAFF,TGTGCCACCATGGGTACAGAAAACACTGAAGCTTTCTTT
.,TRBJ1-3,TRBV6-5,.,CASSYWYGPGNTIYF,TGTGCCAGCAGTTACTGGTACGGTCCTGGAAACACCATATATTTT
.,TRBJ2-5,TRBV5-1,.,CASSLRPEETQYF,TGCGCCAGCAGCTTGCGGCCGGAGGAGACCCAGTACTTC
.,TRBJ2-5,TRBV6-8,once,CASRVGGGLETQYF,TGTGCCAGCCGGGTTGGGGGGGGCTTGGAGACCCAGTACTTC
.,TRBJ2-1,TRBV7-4,.,CASSLEQSPGDEQFF,TGTGCCAGCAGCTTAGAACAAAGCCCCGGAGATGAGCAGTTCTTC
.,TRBJ1-5,TRBV6-5,.,CASASSTASNQPQHF,TGTGCCAGCGCTAGTAGTACGGCTAGCAATCAGCCCCAGCATTTT
.,TRBJ2-3,TRBV6-2/TRBV6-3,.,CASSYWLDTQYF,TGTGCCAGCAGTTACTGGTTGGATACGCAGTATTTT
.,TRBJ2-3,TRBV7-2,few,CASSPSPPGDTQYF,TGTGCCAGCAGCCCTTCCCCGCCCGGGGATACGCAGTATTTT
.,TRBJ1-4,TRBV6-1,few,CASTPWTGEKLFF,TGTGCCAGCACCCCCTGGACGGGCGAAAAACTGTTTTTT